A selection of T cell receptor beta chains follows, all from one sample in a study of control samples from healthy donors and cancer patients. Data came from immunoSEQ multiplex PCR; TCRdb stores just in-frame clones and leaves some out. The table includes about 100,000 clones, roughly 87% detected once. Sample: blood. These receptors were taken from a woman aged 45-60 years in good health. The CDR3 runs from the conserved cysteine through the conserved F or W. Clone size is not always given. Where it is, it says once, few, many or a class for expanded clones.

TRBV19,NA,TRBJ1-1,CASSINGGDGEAFF
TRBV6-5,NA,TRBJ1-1,CASSPAGTGGTEAFF
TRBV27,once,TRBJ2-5,CASSDFGFYQETQYF
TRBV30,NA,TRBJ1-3,CAWSTGPISGNTIYF
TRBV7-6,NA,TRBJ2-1,CASSLAYRPGLSRPPEQFF
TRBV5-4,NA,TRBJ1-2,CASTLGTALYGYTF
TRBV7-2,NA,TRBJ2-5,CASRRQAQETQYF
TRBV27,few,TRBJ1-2,CASRFQGAIGGYTF
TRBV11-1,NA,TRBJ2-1,CASSLMRESEQFF
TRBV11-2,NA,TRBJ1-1,CASSLGVNTEAFF
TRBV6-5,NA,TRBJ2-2,CASRTVNTGELFF
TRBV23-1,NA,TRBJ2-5,CASTPGPRPEETQYF
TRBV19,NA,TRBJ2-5,CASRWTGGGQETQYF
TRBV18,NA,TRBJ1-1,CASSPLWTQTEAFF
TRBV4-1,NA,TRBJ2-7,CASSQVLAGVYEQYF
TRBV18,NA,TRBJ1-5,CASSPGQVDQPQHF
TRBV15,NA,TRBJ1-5,CATSTPTGIGQPQHF
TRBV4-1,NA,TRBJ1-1,CASSQDSGETLGRDTEAFF
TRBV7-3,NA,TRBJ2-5,CASSLNTPGTSQETQYF
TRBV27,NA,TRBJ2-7,CASSFGVSYEQYF
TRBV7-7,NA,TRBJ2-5,CASSLAGQGTETQYF
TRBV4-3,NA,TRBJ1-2,CASSQAEWGYNYGYTF
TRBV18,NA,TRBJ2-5,CASSRQNQETQYF
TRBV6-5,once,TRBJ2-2,CASSYSRGLAGELFF
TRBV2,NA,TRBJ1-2,CASSGIPAYGYTF
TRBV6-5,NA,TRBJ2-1,CAARGFARHNEQFF
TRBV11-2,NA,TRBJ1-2,CASSPDIRRGYTF
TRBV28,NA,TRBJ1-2,CASRRGGTGILANYGYTF
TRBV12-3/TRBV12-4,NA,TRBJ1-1,CAINRQGDTEAFF
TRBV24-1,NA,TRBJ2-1,CATSVPAVHEQFF
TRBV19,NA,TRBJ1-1,CASSIGPRTEAFF
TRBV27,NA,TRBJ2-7,CASSLGTRGLYEQYF
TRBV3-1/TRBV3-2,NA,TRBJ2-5,CASSWTGNKETQYF
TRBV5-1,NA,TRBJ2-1,CASSFSSDPGPYEQFF
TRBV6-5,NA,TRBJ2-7,CASSPRGGASYEQYF
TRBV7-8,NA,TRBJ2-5,CASSLSWEQETQYF
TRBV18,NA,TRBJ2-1,CASTSGTGPNEQFF